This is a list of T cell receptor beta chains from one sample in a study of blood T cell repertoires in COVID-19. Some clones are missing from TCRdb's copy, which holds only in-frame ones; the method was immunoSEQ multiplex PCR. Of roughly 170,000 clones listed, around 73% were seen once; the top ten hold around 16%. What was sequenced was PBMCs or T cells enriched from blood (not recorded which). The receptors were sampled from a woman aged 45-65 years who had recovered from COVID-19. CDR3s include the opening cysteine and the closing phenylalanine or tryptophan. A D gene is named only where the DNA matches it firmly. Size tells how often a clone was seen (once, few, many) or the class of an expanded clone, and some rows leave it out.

CDR3nt: TGTGCCAGCAGTTCACCTGAACTGACAGTGAACACTGAAGCTTTCTTT; CDR3aa: CASSSPELTVNTEAFF; abundance: -; d_gene: -; j_gene: TRBJ1-1; v_gene: TRBV6-2/TRBV6-3
CDR3nt: TGCGCCAGCAGCTCCCGGGACAGCGATCAGCCCCAGCATTTT; CDR3aa: CASSSRDSDQPQHF; abundance: -; d_gene: TRBD1; j_gene: TRBJ1-5; v_gene: TRBV5-1
CDR3nt: TGTGCCACCAGTGATATCCCAACTAGCGGGAGGGCGAATACGCAGTATTTT; CDR3aa: CATSDIPTSGRANTQYF; abundance: -; d_gene: TRBD2; j_gene: TRBJ2-3; v_gene: TRBV24-1
CDR3nt: TGTGCCAGCAGCCTAGCGTTAACCAGCGCGAGGGGGGAGCTGTTTTTT; CDR3aa: CASSLALTSARGELFF; abundance: -; d_gene: -; j_gene: TRBJ2-2; v_gene: TRBV5-8
CDR3nt: TGTGCCAGCAGCCAAGAGTGGGGAGCCTACGAGCAGTACTTC; CDR3aa: CASSQEWGAYEQYF; abundance: -; d_gene: -; j_gene: TRBJ2-7; v_gene: TRBV4-2
CDR3nt: TGTGCCAGCAAAGCGGGAGGGTCCACAGATACGCAGTATTTT; CDR3aa: CASKAGGSTDTQYF; abundance: -; d_gene: TRBD2; j_gene: TRBJ2-3; v_gene: TRBV11-3
CDR3nt: TGTGCCAGCAGTCTTAGTGCGAATGAGCAGTTCTTC; CDR3aa: CASSLSANEQFF; abundance: -; d_gene: -; j_gene: TRBJ2-1; v_gene: TRBV3-1/TRBV3-2
CDR3nt: TGTGCCAGCAGTTTATATGGGGGCTATAACACCGGGGAGCTGTTTTTT; CDR3aa: CASSLYGGYNTGELFF; abundance: few; d_gene: -; j_gene: TRBJ2-2; v_gene: TRBV28
CDR3nt: TGCGCCAGCAGCTTGAATAGCGCCAATGAGCAGTTCTTC; CDR3aa: CASSLNSANEQFF; abundance: -; d_gene: -; j_gene: TRBJ2-1; v_gene: TRBV5-1
CDR3nt: TGTGCCACCAGTGGCCGACAGGGAGTCAATGAGCAGTTCTTC; CDR3aa: CATSGRQGVNEQFF; abundance: -; d_gene: TRBD1; j_gene: TRBJ2-1; v_gene: TRBV24-1
CDR3nt: TGTGCCACCAGCAGAGACCTATTACTAGCGGGAGTCAAGGTTGAGCAGTTCTTC; CDR3aa: CATSRDLLLAGVKVEQFF; abundance: -; d_gene: TRBD2; j_gene: TRBJ2-1; v_gene: TRBV15
CDR3nt: TGTGCCATCAGTCGCAAAGGACAGGGGAGGGATGAAAAACTGTTTTTT; CDR3aa: CAISRKGQGRDEKLFF; abundance: -; d_gene: TRBD1; j_gene: TRBJ1-4; v_gene: TRBV10-3
CDR3nt: TGTGCCAGCCGTGAGCCCCGGGGATCTAGCGCGAACACCGGGGAGCTGTTTTTT; CDR3aa: CASREPRGSSANTGELFF; abundance: -; d_gene: -; j_gene: TRBJ2-2; v_gene: TRBV2
CDR3nt: TGTGCCAGCAGTAGCAGGGGTCGATCCTACGAGCAGTACTTC; CDR3aa: CASSSRGRSYEQYF; abundance: -; d_gene: -; j_gene: TRBJ2-7; v_gene: TRBV27
CDR3nt: TGTGCCAGCAGCTCCGGGACAGGACATCAGCCCCAGCATTTT; CDR3aa: CASSSGTGHQPQHF; abundance: -; d_gene: TRBD1; j_gene: TRBJ1-5; v_gene: TRBV28
CDR3nt: TGTGCCAGCAGTTTGCGGGGGACAGGGACTGGAAACACCATATATTTT; CDR3aa: CASSLRGTGTGNTIYF; abundance: once; d_gene: TRBD1; j_gene: TRBJ1-3; v_gene: TRBV28
CDR3nt: TGTGCCAGCTCACCGGGCCCCTTAGTATACGAGCAGTACTTC; CDR3aa: CASSPGPLVYEQYF; abundance: -; d_gene: -; j_gene: TRBJ2-7; v_gene: TRBV18
CDR3nt: TGTGCCAGCAGCCCGGGACAGGGGGTCTATGAAAACTATGGCTACACCTTC; CDR3aa: CASSPGQGVYENYGYTF; abundance: many; d_gene: TRBD1; j_gene: TRBJ1-2; v_gene: TRBV7-2
CDR3nt: TGCGCCAGCAGCTTGGCGGGGGGCCGTGGGGCCAACGTCCTGACTTTC; CDR3aa: CASSLAGGRGANVLTF; abundance: -; d_gene: -; j_gene: TRBJ2-6; v_gene: TRBV5-1
CDR3nt: TGCGCCAGCAGTCAGACGGGGCAAGAGACCCAGTACTTC; CDR3aa: CASSQTGQETQYF; abundance: -; d_gene: -; j_gene: TRBJ2-5; v_gene: TRBV10-1
CDR3nt: TGTGCCAGTAGTAACCTCCGGTATGGACTCCATGGCTACACCTTC; CDR3aa: CASSNLRYGLHGYTF; abundance: few; d_gene: -; j_gene: TRBJ1-2; v_gene: TRBV19
CDR3nt: TGTGCCACCAGCAGAGATCACTTGCCAGGAACTTATGGCTACACCTTC; CDR3aa: CATSRDHLPGTYGYTF; abundance: -; d_gene: -; j_gene: TRBJ1-2; v_gene: TRBV15
CDR3nt: TGTGCCAGCATCTCCGGGACAGGGCGCACTGAAGCTTTCTTT; CDR3aa: CASISGTGRTEAFF; abundance: -; d_gene: TRBD1; j_gene: TRBJ1-1; v_gene: TRBV5-5
CDR3nt: TGTGCCAGCAGCCCGAGACAGGGCCAAGAGACCCAGTACTTC; CDR3aa: CASSPRQGQETQYF; abundance: -; d_gene: TRBD1; j_gene: TRBJ2-5; v_gene: TRBV5-5
CDR3nt: TGTGCCACCAGCCTGCGGGTCTACGAAAAACTGTTTTTT; CDR3aa: CATSLRVYEKLFF; abundance: -; d_gene: -; j_gene: TRBJ1-4; v_gene: TRBV15
CDR3nt: TGTGCCAGCAGCGACTCTAGCGATAGGGGGGAGCTGTTTTTT; CDR3aa: CASSDSSDRGELFF; abundance: -; d_gene: -; j_gene: TRBJ2-2; v_gene: TRBV28
CDR3nt: TGTGCCAGCAGCCCCGAGGGGGCCCGGGGATCCTATGAGCAGTTCTTC; CDR3aa: CASSPEGARGSYEQFF; abundance: -; d_gene: TRBD1; j_gene: TRBJ2-1; v_gene: TRBV2
CDR3nt: TGTGCCAGCAGTGAAGCGCGTACAGGGGGAGGCGGGGAGCTGTTTTTT; CDR3aa: CASSEARTGGGGELFF; abundance: -; d_gene: TRBD1; j_gene: TRBJ2-2; v_gene: TRBV2
CDR3nt: TGTGCCAGCAGCCAAGGACTAGCCCGCTCCTACGAGCAGTACTTC; CDR3aa: CASSQGLARSYEQYF; abundance: -; d_gene: TRBD2; j_gene: TRBJ2-7; v_gene: TRBV14
CDR3nt: TGTGCCAGCAGCGCAGCAGCCCTAGCGGGAGTCGACGAGCAGTACTTC; CDR3aa: CASSAAALAGVDEQYF; abundance: once; d_gene: TRBD2; j_gene: TRBJ2-7; v_gene: TRBV7-2
CDR3nt: TGTGCCACCAGCAGAGTGGTGGGGTATAGCGGGAGCGGGGAGGAGACCCAGTACTTC; CDR3aa: CATSRVVGYSGSGEETQYF; abundance: -; d_gene: TRBD2; j_gene: TRBJ2-5; v_gene: TRBV15
CDR3nt: TGTGCCAGCAGCTTCCACTCCGGGGAGCTGTTTTTT; CDR3aa: CASSFHSGELFF; abundance: few; d_gene: -; j_gene: TRBJ2-2; v_gene: TRBV7-3
CDR3nt: TGTGCCACCAGCAGAGGCGGGGCTGACAGGGGCCATGGCTACACCTTC; CDR3aa: CATSRGGADRGHGYTF; abundance: -; d_gene: TRBD1; j_gene: TRBJ1-2; v_gene: TRBV15
CDR3nt: TGCGCCAGCAGCTTGTCGGCTAGCGGTGGGGAGACCCAGTACTTC; CDR3aa: CASSLSASGGETQYF; abundance: -; d_gene: TRBD2; j_gene: TRBJ2-5; v_gene: TRBV5-1
CDR3nt: TGTGCCAGCAGGCGCAGTAGCGGCACAGATACGCAGTATTTT; CDR3aa: CASRRSSGTDTQYF; abundance: -; d_gene: -; j_gene: TRBJ2-3; v_gene: TRBV3-1/TRBV3-2
CDR3nt: TGTGCCAGCAGTTTATCGGGGGGAACCCAGCATTTT; CDR3aa: CASSLSGGTQHF; abundance: -; d_gene: -; j_gene: TRBJ1-5; v_gene: TRBV27
CDR3nt: TGTGCCAGCAGCTTGGGTCAGGGGCTTGGGACCCAGTACTTC; CDR3aa: CASSLGQGLGTQYF; abundance: -; d_gene: -; j_gene: TRBJ2-5; v_gene: TRBV7-2
CDR3nt: TGTGCCAGCAGCTTGGGGCCCGGGGAGCTGTTTTTT; CDR3aa: CASSLGPGELFF; abundance: -; d_gene: -; j_gene: TRBJ2-2; v_gene: TRBV7-3
CDR3nt: TGTGCCAGTATGGACAGGACGTACTCTGGAAACACCATATATTTT; CDR3aa: CASMDRTYSGNTIYF; abundance: -; d_gene: TRBD1; j_gene: TRBJ1-3; v_gene: TRBV19
CDR3nt: TGTGCCAGTACCCATAGGAGCTCCTACAATGAGCAGTTCTTC; CDR3aa: CASTHRSSYNEQFF; abundance: -; d_gene: -; j_gene: TRBJ2-1; v_gene: TRBV19
CDR3nt: TGTGCCAGTAGTATGGAAACAGCAACTAATGAAAAACTGTTTTTT; CDR3aa: CASSMETATNEKLFF; abundance: -; d_gene: -; j_gene: TRBJ1-4; v_gene: TRBV19
CDR3nt: TGTGCCAGCAGTCGACTAGCGCTACGAGACACACCCGGGGCCAACGTCCTGACTTTC; CDR3aa: CASSRLALRDTPGANVLTF; abundance: -; d_gene: TRBD2; j_gene: TRBJ2-6; v_gene: TRBV28